The 2 T cell receptor beta chains presented below share a single source sample, sequenced in a study of CD4 and CD8 cells across lung adenocarcinoma regions. TCRdb reprocessed the PCR reads with MiXCR, giving one entry per CDR3 protein. The data contain some 20,000 distinct CDR3 sequences, approximately 52% of them singletons. Sequencing was done on a sample of CD8+ T cells from the center of a lung tumor. These receptors all stem from a female donor with lung adenocarcinoma. The CD4 and CD8 labels of this study may be unreliable.

As concerns this clonotype: This clone may be a read error of a much larger clone one base away. The chain employs TRBV6-5 and TRBJ2-1, with TRBD2 matching over 8 bases. Germline values: CDR1 MNHEY, CDR2 SVGAGI. The CDR3 has 15 residues. With V trimmed by 2 bases and J by 15 bases, 15 bases remained unmatched. CDR3: CASSYPKRERISLFF. For the CDR3, the DNA is TGTGCCAGCAGTTACCCTAAGCGGGAGCGCATCTCTCTGTTCTTC.

The CDR3 sequence is CASSLLAGGEQFF. In nucleotides, the CDR3 is TGTGCCAGCAGCCTCTTAGCGGGTGGGGAGCAGTTCTTC. The rearrangement uses TRBV7-2 and TRBJ2-1; 7 bases are shared with TRBD2. The CDR3 runs to 13 residues. The trim removed 5 bases at V and 10 bases at J, leaving 8 bases unmatched. Germline V gene sequence: CDR1 SGHTA, CDR2 FQGNSA.